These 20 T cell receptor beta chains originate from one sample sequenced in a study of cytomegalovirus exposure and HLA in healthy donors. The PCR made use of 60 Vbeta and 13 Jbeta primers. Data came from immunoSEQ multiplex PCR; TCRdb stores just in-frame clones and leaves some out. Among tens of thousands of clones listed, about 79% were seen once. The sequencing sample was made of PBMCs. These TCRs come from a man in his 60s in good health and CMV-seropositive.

The CDR3 bases are TGTGCCAGCAGGGATACAGAGCCGAACAAGGGCTACACCTTC. Amino acids: CASRDTEPNKGYTF. This chain links TRBV7-2 with TRBJ1-2; D unresolved. Germline V lookup: CDR1 SGHTA, CDR2 FQGNSA. Trimming pared 6 bases from V and 8 bases from J, leaving 19 bases between. The CDR3 is 14 amino acids.

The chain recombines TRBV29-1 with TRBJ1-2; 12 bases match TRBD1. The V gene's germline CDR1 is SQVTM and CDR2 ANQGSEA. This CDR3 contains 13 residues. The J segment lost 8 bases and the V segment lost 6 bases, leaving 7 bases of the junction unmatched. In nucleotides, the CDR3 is TGCAGCGTCGCGGGGACAGGGGGCAAGGGCTACACCTTC. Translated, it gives CSVAGTGGKGYTF.

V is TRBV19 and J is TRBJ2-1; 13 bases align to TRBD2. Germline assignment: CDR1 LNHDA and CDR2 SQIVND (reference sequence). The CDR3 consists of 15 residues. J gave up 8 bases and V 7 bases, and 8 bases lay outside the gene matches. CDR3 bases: TGTGCCAGTACCAGGACTAGCGGGAGTGAGGATGAGCAGTTCTTC. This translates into CASTRTSGSEDEQFF. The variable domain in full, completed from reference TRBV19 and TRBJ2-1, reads DGGITQSPKYLFRKEGQNVTLSCEQNLNHDAMYWYRQDPGQGLRLIYYSQIVNDFQKGDIAEGYSVSREKKESFPLTVTSAQKNPTAFYLCASTRTSGSEDEQFFGPGTRLTVL.

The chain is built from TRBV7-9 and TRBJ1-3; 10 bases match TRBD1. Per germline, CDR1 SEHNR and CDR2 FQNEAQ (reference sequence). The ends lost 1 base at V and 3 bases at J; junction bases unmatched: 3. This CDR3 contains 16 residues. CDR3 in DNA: TGTGCCAGCAGCTTAGGACAGGGGGCGCTTGGAAACACCATATATTTT. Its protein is CASSLGQGALGNTIYF.

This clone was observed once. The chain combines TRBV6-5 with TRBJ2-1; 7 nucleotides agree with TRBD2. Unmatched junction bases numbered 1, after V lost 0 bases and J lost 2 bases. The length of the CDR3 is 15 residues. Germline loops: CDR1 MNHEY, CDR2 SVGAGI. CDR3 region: CASSYSLAAYNEQFF. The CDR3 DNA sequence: TGTGCCAGCAGTTACTCGCTAGCGGCCTACAATGAGCAGTTCTTC.

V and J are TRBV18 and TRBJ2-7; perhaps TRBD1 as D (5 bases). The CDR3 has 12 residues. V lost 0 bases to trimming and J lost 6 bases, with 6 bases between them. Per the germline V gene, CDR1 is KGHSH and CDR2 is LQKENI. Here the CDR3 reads CASSPPRAEQYF. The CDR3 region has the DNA TGTGCCAGCTCACCACCCAGGGCCGAGCAGTACTTC.

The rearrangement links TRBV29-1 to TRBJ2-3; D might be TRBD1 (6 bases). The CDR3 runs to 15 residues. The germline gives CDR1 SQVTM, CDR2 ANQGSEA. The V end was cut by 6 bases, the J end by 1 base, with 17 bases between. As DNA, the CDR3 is TGCAGCGTCTTTTGGGGACAAGGCCGCACAGATACGCAGTATTTT. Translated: CSVFWGQGRTDTQYF.

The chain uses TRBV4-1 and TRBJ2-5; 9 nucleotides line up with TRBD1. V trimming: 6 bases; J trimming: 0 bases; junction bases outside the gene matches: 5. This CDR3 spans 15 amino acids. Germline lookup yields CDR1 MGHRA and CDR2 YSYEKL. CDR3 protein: CASSPTGGYQETQYF. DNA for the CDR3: TGCGCCAGCAGTCCCACAGGGGGCTACCAAGAGACCCAGTACTTC.

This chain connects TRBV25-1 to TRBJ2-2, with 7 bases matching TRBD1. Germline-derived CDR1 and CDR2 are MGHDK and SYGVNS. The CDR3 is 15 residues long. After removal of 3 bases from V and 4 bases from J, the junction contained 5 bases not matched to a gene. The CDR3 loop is CASSDPGTVTGELFF. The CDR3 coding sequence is TGTGCCAGCAGTGACCCCGGGACAGTCACCGGGGAGCTGTTTTTT.

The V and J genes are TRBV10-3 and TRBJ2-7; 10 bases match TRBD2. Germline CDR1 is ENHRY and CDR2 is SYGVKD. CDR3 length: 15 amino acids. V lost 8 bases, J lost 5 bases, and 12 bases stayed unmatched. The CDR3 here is CAIWDSGRALNEQYF. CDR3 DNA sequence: TGTGCCATCTGGGACAGCGGGAGGGCCTTGAACGAGCAGTACTTC.

In DNA, the CDR3 is TGCGCCAGCAGCTCCAGGATAGGAACTGAAGCTTTCTTT. It encodes CASSSRIGTEAFF. J is TRBJ1-1 and V is TRBV5-1; D is undetermined. CDR1 and CDR2 from the germline V gene are SGHRS and YFSETQ. There are 13 residues in the CDR3. Trimming shortened V by 3 bases and J by 5 bases, and 11 bases separated the two germline ends.

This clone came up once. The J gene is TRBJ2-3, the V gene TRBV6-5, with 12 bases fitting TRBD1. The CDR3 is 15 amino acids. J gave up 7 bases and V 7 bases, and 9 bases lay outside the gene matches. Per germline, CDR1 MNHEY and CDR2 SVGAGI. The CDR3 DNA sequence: TGTGCCAGCAAACCACCGGGACAGGGGGCGTATACGCAGTATTTT. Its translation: CASKPPGQGAYTQYF.

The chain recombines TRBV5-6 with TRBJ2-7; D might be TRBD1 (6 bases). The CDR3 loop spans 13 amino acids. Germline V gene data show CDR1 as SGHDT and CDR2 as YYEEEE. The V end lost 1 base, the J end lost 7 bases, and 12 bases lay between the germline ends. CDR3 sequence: CASSLLQGGEQYF. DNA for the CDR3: TGTGCCAGCAGCTTGCTACAGGGCGGGGAGCAGTACTTC. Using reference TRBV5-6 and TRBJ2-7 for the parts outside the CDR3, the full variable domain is DAGVTQSPTHLIKTRGQQVTLRCSPKSGHDTVSWYQQALGQGPQFIFQYYEEEERQRGNFPDRFSGHQFPNYSSELNVNALLLGDSALYLCASSLLQGGEQYFGPGTRLTVT.

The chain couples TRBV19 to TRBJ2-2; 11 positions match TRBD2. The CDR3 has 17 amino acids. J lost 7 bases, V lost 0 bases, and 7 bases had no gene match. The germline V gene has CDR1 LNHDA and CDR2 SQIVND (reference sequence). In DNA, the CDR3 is TGTGCCAGTAGTATAGACCTACTAGCGGGGGTCGGCGGGGAGCTGTTTTTT. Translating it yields CASSIDLLAGVGGELFF.

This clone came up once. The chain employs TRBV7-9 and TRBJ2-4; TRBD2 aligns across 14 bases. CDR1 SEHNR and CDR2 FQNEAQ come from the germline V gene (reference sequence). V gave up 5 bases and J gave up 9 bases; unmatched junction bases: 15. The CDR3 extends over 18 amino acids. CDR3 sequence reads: CASSTGGLAGGAWVIQYF. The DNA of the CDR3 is TGTGCCAGCAGCACAGGAGGACTAGCGGGGGGCGCCTGGGTCATTCAGTACTTC.

The CDR3 nucleotides are TGTGCCACCACGGGAACTAGCCGTCAGACCCAGTACTTC. Residues: CATTGTSRQTQYF. This chain uses TRBV6-5 with TRBJ2-5, with D possibly matching TRBD2 (6 bases). Trimming took off 10 bases at V and 6 bases at J, with 18 bases between the two ends. The germline V gene has CDR1 MNHEY and CDR2 SVGAGI. This CDR3 contains 13 residues.

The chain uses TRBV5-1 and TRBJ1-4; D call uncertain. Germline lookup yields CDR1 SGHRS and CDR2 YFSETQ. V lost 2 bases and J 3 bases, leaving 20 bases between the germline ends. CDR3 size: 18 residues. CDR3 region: CASSFSPQSGLANEKLFF. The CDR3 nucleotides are TGCGCCAGCAGCTTTTCGCCGCAATCCGGACTGGCTAATGAAAAACTGTTTTTT.

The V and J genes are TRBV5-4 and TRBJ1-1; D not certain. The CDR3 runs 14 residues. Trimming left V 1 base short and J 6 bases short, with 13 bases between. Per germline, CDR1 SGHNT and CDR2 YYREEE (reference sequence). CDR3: CASSLYFRGAEAFF. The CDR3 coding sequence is TGTGCCAGCAGCTTGTATTTTCGGGGTGCTGAAGCTTTCTTT.

CDR3 sequence (DNA): TGTGCCAGCAGCCAAGGACAGGTCTACAATGAGCAGTTCTTC. Its protein product is CASSQGQVYNEQFF. The chain recombines TRBV4-2 with TRBJ2-1; perhaps TRBD1 as D (6 bases). Trimming left V 1 base short and J 3 bases short, with 7 bases between. The V gene's germline CDR1 is LGHNA and CDR2 YNFKEQ. CDR3 size: 14 residues.

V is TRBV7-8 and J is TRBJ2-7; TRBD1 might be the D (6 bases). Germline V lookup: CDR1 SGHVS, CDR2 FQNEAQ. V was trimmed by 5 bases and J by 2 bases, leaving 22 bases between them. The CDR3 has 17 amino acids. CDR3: CASSPRPGQKTPYEQYF. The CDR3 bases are TGTGCCAGCAGCCCACGGCCCGGACAGAAGACCCCCTACGAGCAGTACTTC.